Listed here is a single TCR beta chain. The data are from a study of cytomegalovirus exposure and HLA in healthy donors. The PCR made use of 60 Vbeta and 13 Jbeta primers. Profiling relied on immunoSEQ multiplex PCR, and the TCRdb table lists in-frame clones only, not all of them. In the table there are about 150,000 clones, over 50% of which are singletons. This CDR3 has 15 amino acids. V lost 5 bases to trimming and J lost 4 bases; unmatched junction nucleotides: 7. Germline CDR1 SGHRS, CDR2 YFSETQ. V is TRBV5-1 and J is TRBJ2-1; 9 nucleotides line up with TRBD1. The sequence derives from a human donor in good health. The sample taken for sequencing was PBMCs. This chain's CDR3 is CASSYGQGIYNEQFF. The CDR3 coding sequence is TGCGCCAGCAGTTACGGACAGGGGATTTACAATGAGCAGTTCTTC.